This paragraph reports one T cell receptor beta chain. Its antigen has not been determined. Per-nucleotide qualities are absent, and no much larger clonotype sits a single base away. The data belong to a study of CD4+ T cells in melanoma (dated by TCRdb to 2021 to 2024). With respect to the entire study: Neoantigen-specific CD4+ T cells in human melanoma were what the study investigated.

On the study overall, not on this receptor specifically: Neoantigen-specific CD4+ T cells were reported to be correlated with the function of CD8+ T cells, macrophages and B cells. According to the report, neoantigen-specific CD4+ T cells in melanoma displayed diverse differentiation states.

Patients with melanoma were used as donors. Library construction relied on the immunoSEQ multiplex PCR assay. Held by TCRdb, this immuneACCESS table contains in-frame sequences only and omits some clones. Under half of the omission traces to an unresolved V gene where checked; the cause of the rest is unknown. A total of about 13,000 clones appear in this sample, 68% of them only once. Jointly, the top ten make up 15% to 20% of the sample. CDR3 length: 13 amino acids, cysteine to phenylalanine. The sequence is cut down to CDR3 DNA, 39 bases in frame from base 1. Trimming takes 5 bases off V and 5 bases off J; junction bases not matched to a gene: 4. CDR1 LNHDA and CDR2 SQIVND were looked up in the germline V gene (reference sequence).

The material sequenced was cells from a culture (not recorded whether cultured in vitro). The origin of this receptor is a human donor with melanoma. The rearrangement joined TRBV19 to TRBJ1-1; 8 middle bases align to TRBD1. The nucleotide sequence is TGTGCCAGTAGTCGGACAGGGCTAACTGAAGCTTTCTTT. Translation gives CASSRTGLTEAFF. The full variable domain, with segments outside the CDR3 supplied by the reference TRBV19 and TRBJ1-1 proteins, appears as DGGITQSPKYLFRKEGQNVTLSCEQNLNHDAMYWYRQDPGQGLRLIYYSQIVNDFQKGDIAEGYSVSREKKESFPLTVTSAQKNPTAFYLCASSRTGLTEAFFGQGTRLTVV.